The 17 T cell receptor beta chains listed next were all sequenced from one sample in a study of shared T cell receptors in the human thymus (dated by TCRdb to the early 2020s). Library method: the immunoSEQ multiplex PCR assay. What TCRdb holds here is the immuneACCESS table cut down to in-frame rearrangements. Part of the clones is not present; checked against another copy, under half of the missing clones reflect an unresolved V gene, and the others are unexplained. The sample table records hundreds of thousands of clones; roughly 74% of these occur just once. About 0.012% of the sample belongs to the ten largest clones. These data also featured in a second study, about human thymus T cells.

Sequencing was performed on thymocytes. All receptors derive from a boy in the first two years of life with a congenital heart defect. Donor details come from another sample of the same person, matched by shared clones.

The rearrangement links TRBV11-2 to TRBJ2-7; 7 bases match TRBD2. The ends lost 0 bases at V and 4 bases at J; junction bases unmatched: 12. The CDR3 runs to 17 residues. CDR1 SGHAT and CDR2 FQNNGV come from the germline V gene. Written as DNA, the CDR3 is TGTGCCAGCAGCTTAGAATGGGCGGGAGTCCCTTATTACGAGCAGTACTTC. Translation: CASSLEWAGVPYYEQYF.

This clone came up a few times. The chain combines TRBV6-1 with TRBJ2-1; weak D call: TRBD1 (6 bases). Germline-derived CDR1 and CDR2 are MNHNS and SASEGT. Trimming pared 3 bases from V and 8 bases from J, leaving 17 bases between. The CDR3 contains 15 residues. The CDR3 loop reads CASSDLSPGHHEQFF. Here the CDR3 DNA reads TGTGCCAGCAGTGATCTTTCCCCGGGACACCATGAGCAGTTCTTC.

The CDR3 coding sequence is TGTGCCTGGACTAGCGGGCCTCATGCGAACACCGGGGAGCTGTTTTTT. Its translation is CAWTSGPHANTGELFF. This sequence joins TRBV30 and TRBJ2-2, with 8 bases lining up with TRBD2. In germline, CDR1 is GTSNPN, CDR2 SVGIG (reference sequence). Losses at the gene ends were 4 bases for V and 0 bases for J; bases not matched to a gene: 7. The CDR3 has 16 residues.

The chain combines TRBV29-1 with TRBJ2-3; 9 bases agree with TRBD2. Germline loops: CDR1 SQVTM, CDR2 ANQGSEA. The CDR3 length is 18 residues. V was pared by 7 bases and J by 0 bases, with 17 bases of the junction left unmatched. The CDR3 here is CSARGAGGPSASTDTQYF. As DNA, the CDR3 is TGCAGCGCCCGGGGAGCGGGAGGCCCCAGTGCTAGCACAGATACGCAGTATTTT.

The rearrangement joins TRBV29-1 to TRBJ2-3; 8 bases are shared with TRBD1. CDR1 is SQVTM, CDR2 ANQGSEA, per germline. The CDR3 consists of 15 residues. With V trimmed by 7 bases and J by 4 bases, 13 bases remained unmatched. CDR3 residues: CSAGRGQGAPDTQYF. The DNA for the CDR3 is TGCAGCGCCGGGCGAGGGCAGGGGGCCCCAGATACGCAGTATTTT.

This chain joins TRBV19 and TRBJ2-2, with 7 nucleotides matching TRBD1. The germline V gene has CDR1 LNHDA and CDR2 SQIVND (reference sequence). The length of the CDR3 is 16 residues. The junction had 5 bases not matched to a gene; V was cut back by 1 base and J by 3 bases. CDR3 loop: CASSIGDRVDTGELFF. Here the CDR3 DNA reads TGTGCCAGTAGTATAGGCGACAGGGTGGACACCGGGGAGCTGTTTTTT. Complete variable domain (other parts from reference TRBV19 and TRBJ2-2): DGGITQSPKYLFRKEGQNVTLSCEQNLNHDAMYWYRQDPGQGLRLIYYSQIVNDFQKGDIAEGYSVSREKKESFPLTVTSAQKNPTAFYLCASSIGDRVDTGELFFGEGSRLTVL.

The rearrangement joins TRBV5-8 to TRBJ1-1; D gene ambiguous. The CDR3 length is 15 residues. Germline CDR1 is SGHTS and CDR2 is YDEGEE. The V end lost 3 bases, the J end lost 1 base, and 13 bases lay between the germline ends. CDR3 nucleotides: TGTGCCAGCAGCTCGCGAAAAACTACGAACACTGAAGCTTTCTTT. Translating it yields CASSSRKTTNTEAFF.

The chain recombines TRBV2 with TRBJ2-7; 8 bases match TRBD1. The V and J ends lost 3 bases and 0 bases, in that order; junction bases with no gene match: 7. CDR1 is SNHLY and CDR2 is FYNNEI in the germline V gene. The CDR3 length is 16 residues. The CDR3 region is CASSDYRGVFSYEQYF. DNA of the CDR3: TGTGCCAGCAGTGACTACAGGGGGGTTTTCTCCTACGAGCAGTACTTC. Full variable domain (missing parts from reference TRBV2 and TRBJ2-7): EPEVTQTPSHQVTQMGQEVILRCVPISNHLYFYWYRQILGQKVEFLVSFYNNEISEKSEIFDDQFSVERPDGSNFTLKIRSTKLEDSAMYFCASSDYRGVFSYEQYFGPGTRLTVT.

The chain has TRBV29-1 and TRBJ1-1; D is possibly TRBD1 (5 bases). The CDR3 extends over 13 amino acids. V lost 4 bases to trimming and J lost 2 bases, with 11 bases between them. CDR1 SQVTM and CDR2 ANQGSEA come from the germline V gene. The CDR3 reads CSVGGEGNTEAFF. The CDR3 nucleotides are TGCAGCGTTGGGGGGGAGGGAAACACTGAAGCTTTCTTT.

The J gene is TRBJ1-5, the V gene TRBV28; D is unresolved. This CDR3 comprises 18 residues. Trimming shortened V by 1 base and J by 1 base, and 17 bases separated the two germline ends. The germline V gene has CDR1 MDHEN and CDR2 SYDVKM. Written as DNA, the CDR3 is TGTGCCAGCAGTTTATTTCTACCAGGCCCCCCAAGCAATCAGCCCCAGCATTTT. This sequence encodes CASSLFLPGPPSNQPQHF.

This clone was picked up one time. This chain links TRBV5-1 with TRBJ2-5; tentatively, D is TRBD1 (6 bases). CDR3 size: 15 residues. Germline lookup yields CDR1 SGHRS and CDR2 YFSETQ. Trimming cost V 3 bases and J 6 bases, with 18 bases left between them. CDR3 sequence reads: CASSWGTLQEKTQYF. The CDR3 bases are TGCGCCAGCAGCTGGGGGACACTACAAGAGAAGACCCAGTACTTC.

The rearrangement links TRBV5-1 to TRBJ1-1; 7 bases are a match to TRBD1. Germline CDR1 SGHRS, CDR2 YFSETQ. The CDR3 has 18 amino acids. The trim removed 0 bases at V and 7 bases at J, leaving 18 bases unmatched. The CDR3 coding sequence is TGCGCCAGCAGCTTGGGAAAATTGGACAGGACTTTTCCTTGTGAAGCTTTCTTT. This gives the protein CASSLGKLDRTFPCEAFF.

V and J are TRBV11-2 and TRBJ2-1, with a possible D match to TRBD2 (6 bases). From germline, CDR1 is SGHAT and CDR2 FQNNGV. There are 15 residues in the CDR3. Trimming took 4 bases from V and 3 from J, leaving 13 bases between them. The CDR3 nucleotides read TGTGCCAGCAGCTCCCGGGAGCCCGTCTACAATGAGCAGTTCTTC. Protein sequence: CASSSREPVYNEQFF.

The genes are TRBV11-3 and TRBJ2-7, with 7 nucleotides matching TRBD1. In germline, CDR1 is SGHNT, CDR2 YENEEA. The V and J ends lost 0 bases and 6 bases, in that order; junction bases with no gene match: 11. The CDR3 is 16 residues long. Here the CDR3 DNA reads TGTGCCAGCAGCTTAGAGGGCACAGGGGCAGGGGTCGAGCAGTACTTC. Translating gives CASSLEGTGAGVEQYF.

CDR3 in DNA: TGTGCCAGCAGTCTCCCTGGGGGCGTATTTAATGAAAAACTGTTTTTT. Its translation: CASSLPGGVFNEKLFF. The V and J genes are TRBV28 and TRBJ1-4; tentative D call: TRBD1 (6 bases). V was trimmed by 5 bases and J by 4 bases, leaving 17 bases between them. This CDR3 is built from 16 residues. From germline, CDR1 is MDHEN and CDR2 SYDVKM.

The chain uses TRBV10-3 and TRBJ2-2; a weak D match, TRBD2 (6 bases). The CDR3 has 16 amino acids. Germline V gives CDR1 ENHRY, CDR2 SYGVKD. V gave up 7 bases and J gave up 6 bases, with 21 bases separating them. CDR3 in amino acids: CAIIAQMGGGAGELFF. The CDR3, as DNA: TGTGCCATCATAGCCCAAATGGGCGGAGGGGCCGGGGAGCTGTTTTTT.

The J gene is TRBJ2-1, the V gene TRBV10-3; 7 nucleotides line up with TRBD2. This CDR3 spans 14 amino acids. V lost 7 bases, J lost 8 bases, and 11 bases stayed unmatched. CDR1 and CDR2 (germline): ENHRY, SYGVKD. CDR3 coding DNA: TGTGCCATCAATCAGGGACTACTGATTGATGAGCAGTTCTTC. This translates into CAINQGLLIDEQFF.